This T cell receptor beta chain was observed in a study of response to subunit inactivated influenza vaccine. TCRdb re-called the RT-PCR reads through MiXCR, storing one row per CDR3 protein. Of 500,000 to 650,000 distinct CDR3 sequences in the sample, approximately 7.6% were seen once. Study-wide findings and caveats: It was the authors' suggestion that each seasonal influenza vaccination recruits few new T cells.

This clonotype was observed many times. Antigen specificity is unknown. The germline V and J ends were trimmed by 6 bases and 5 bases, with 20 bases remaining between them. The CDR3 has 15 residues. Material: PBMCs from blood, obtained less than 30 months after vaccination. The gene calls are TRBV12-3 or TRBV12-4 and TRBJ2-7; tentatively, D is TRBD1 (6 bases). This clonotype was sampled from a man in his fifties or sixties who received an inactivated influenza vaccine. CDR3 protein: CASRDSRGGGNEQYF. The CDR3 DNA reads as TGTGCCAGCAGGGATAGCAGGGGTGGTGGGAACGAGCAGTACTTC.